These 32 T cell receptor beta chains were all obtained from the same sample, sequenced in a study of T cells in localized non-small cell lung cancer. Generated by immunoSEQ multiplex PCR, the TCRdb table keeps only in-frame clones and is missing some. The data hold 55,000 to 80,000 clones, with about 83% observed a single time. Sample: peripheral blood, taken before any cancer treatment. The receptors stem from an older female donor with stage I lung adenocarcinoma.

In nucleotides, the CDR3 is TGTGCCAGCAGCTCAATAGACAGCCCAGATACGCAGTATTTT. This sequence encodes CASSSIDSPDTQYF. The rearrangement joins TRBV5-6 to TRBJ2-3; TRBD1 is a possible D gene (5 bases). The CDR3 spans 14 residues. Looked up from germline, CDR1 is SGHDT and CDR2 is YYEEEE. V lost 3 bases to trimming and J lost 4 bases, with 12 bases between them.

The chain combines TRBV2 with TRBJ2-5, with 10 bases lining up with TRBD1. From germline, CDR1 is SNHLY and CDR2 FYNNEI. The V gene end was trimmed by 4 bases and the J gene end by 4 bases; junction bases not matched to a gene: 6. There are 15 residues in the CDR3. The CDR3 coding sequence is TGTGCCAGCAGTGGGGGACAGGGGATTCGAGAGACCCAGTACTTC. This gives the protein CASSGGQGIRETQYF.

This chain uses TRBV18 with TRBJ1-1, with TRBD1 matching over 10 bases. With V trimmed by 4 bases and J by 4 bases, 6 bases remained unmatched. Germline CDR1 and CDR2: KGHSH and LQKENI. The CDR3 length is 15 residues. CDR3 nucleotide sequence: TGTGCCAGCTCACTCAAGACAGGGGGCGGCACTGAAGCTTTCTTT. This encodes CASSLKTGGGTEAFF.

The rearrangement uses TRBV10-3 and TRBJ1-2; D is uncertain. Germline CDR1 reads ENHRY; CDR2 reads SYGVKD. The CDR3 has 14 amino acids. V was trimmed by 4 bases and J by 2 bases, leaving 11 bases between them. CDR3 nucleotides: TGTGCCATCAGTGTGGGTAACGGCAACTATGGCTACACCTTC. It translates to CAISVGNGNYGYTF.

This rearrangement joins TRBV6-5 to TRBJ1-1; no clear D. The CDR3 sequence is 15 residues long. In germline, CDR1 is MNHEY, CDR2 SVGAGI. Trimming pared 6 bases from V and 5 bases from J, leaving 19 bases between. The CDR3 region has the DNA TGTGCCAGCAGGGAGCGGGAGGTCGGCAAGACTGAAGCTTTCTTT. Amino acids: CASREREVGKTEAFF.

This chain joins TRBV19 and TRBJ2-2; TRBD2 might be the D (6 bases). Germline V gene lookup returns CDR1 LNHDA and CDR2 SQIVND (reference sequence). Trimming took off 5 bases at V and 4 bases at J, with 11 bases between the two ends. The CDR3 runs to 14 residues. CDR3 coding DNA: TGTGCCAGTAGTTTGGGGACTTCCACCGGGGAGCTGTTTTTT. It translates to CASSLGTSTGELFF.

In regard to this clone: One end of the junction varies from germline; a read error may be responsible. V usage is TRBV7-7 and J usage is TRBJ2-5, with 8 bases lining up with TRBD1. Germline-derived CDR1 and CDR2 are SSHAT and FNYEAQ (reference sequence). This CDR3 contains 13 residues. The CDR3: CASSPRGPETQYF. DNA of the CDR3: TGTGCTAGCAGCCCCAGGGGGCCCGAGACCCAGTACTTC.

This chain links TRBV11-2 with TRBJ2-1, with TRBD2 as a possible D gene (5 bases). Germline V CDR1 and CDR2: SGHAT, FQNNGV. The CDR3 spans 14 residues. V lost 5 bases to trimming and J lost 15 bases, with 23 bases between them. DNA for the CDR3: TGTGCCAGCAGCCTTGTGTCTACTAAACCCCGGGGGTTCTTC. It encodes CASSLVSTKPRGFF.

The J gene is TRBJ1-6, the V gene TRBV5-8; TRBD1 matches 7 bases. V was pared by 0 bases and J by 6 bases, with 6 bases of the junction left unmatched. Germline CDR1 SGHTS, CDR2 YDEGEE. The CDR3 has 16 amino acids. CDR3 residues: CASSLARTGFNSPLHF. The CDR3 bases are TGTGCCAGCAGCTTGGCAAGGACAGGTTTTAATTCACCCCTCCACTTT.

This clone showed up just a few times. This chain uses TRBV11-3 with TRBJ2-2; TRBD1 might be the D (5 bases). This CDR3 contains 13 residues. Germline lookup yields CDR1 SGHNT and CDR2 YENEEA. The V and J ends lost 10 bases and 2 bases respectively, with 11 bases between them. CDR3 DNA: TGTGCCACCACGACAGAAAACACCGGGGAGCTGTTTTTT. Protein sequence: CATTTENTGELFF.

This clone showed up just once. The rearrangement joins TRBV9 to TRBJ2-6, with no clear D. Germline V gene lookup returns CDR1 SGDLS and CDR2 YYNGEE. The germline V and J ends were trimmed by 0 bases and 0 bases, with 7 bases remaining between them. CDR3 size: 16 residues. In DNA, the CDR3 is TGTGCCAGCAGCGTAGGGCCGATCTCTGGGGCCAACGTCCTGACTTTC. Protein sequence: CASSVGPISGANVLTF.

The chain links TRBV30 to TRBJ2-7, with 8 bases fitting TRBD1. The CDR3 runs 14 residues. CDR1 GTSNPN and CDR2 SVGIG come from the germline V gene (reference sequence). Losses at the gene ends were 3 bases for V and 5 bases for J; bases not matched to a gene: 9. As DNA, the CDR3 is TGTGCCTGGAGAACTACGCAGGGGGCAAACGAGCAGTACTTC. It translates to CAWRTTQGANEQYF.

This clone turned up a few times. V and J are TRBV27 and TRBJ1-6, with 7 nucleotides matching TRBD1. Germline assignment: CDR1 MNHEY and CDR2 SMNVEV (reference sequence). The CDR3 runs 16 residues. The V gene end was trimmed by 10 bases and the J gene end by 6 bases; junction bases not matched to a gene: 15. CDR3 residues: CATSERQGKINSPLHF. In nucleotides, the CDR3 is TGTGCCACCTCTGAACGACAGGGAAAAATTAATTCACCCCTCCACTTT.

V and J are TRBV5-1 and TRBJ1-3; the match to TRBD1 covers 8 bases. With 3 bases clipped from V and 3 bases from J, the junction kept 5 bases outside the gene matches. This CDR3 is built from 15 residues. Germline CDR1 reads SGHRS; CDR2 reads YFSETQ. The DNA of the CDR3 is TGCGCCAGCAGCTGGGGTGACAGGGGTGGAAACACCATATATTTT. It translates to CASSWGDRGGNTIYF.

The chain combines TRBV12-5 with TRBJ2-5; 7 bases are a match to TRBD1. Per the germline V gene, CDR1 is LGHNT and CDR2 is FRNRAP. This CDR3 has 14 amino acids. The ends lost 7 bases at V and 1 base at J; junction bases unmatched: 6. The CDR3 DNA sequence: TGTGCTAGTGCCCAGGGACAGACCCAAGAGACCCAGTACTTC. Its translation is CASAQGQTQETQYF. Full variable domain (outside the CDR3, taken from reference TRBV12-5 and TRBJ2-5): DARVTQTPRHKVTEMGQEVTMRCQPILGHNTVFWYRQTMMQGLELLAYFRNRAPLDDSGMPKDRFSAEMPDATLATLKIQPSEPRDSAVYFCASAQGQTQETQYFGPGTRLLVL.

This clone has a single count. The rearrangement links TRBV19 to TRBJ2-2, with 7 bases identical to TRBD2. Germline CDR1 is LNHDA and CDR2 is SQIVND (reference sequence). The V segment lost 3 bases and the J segment 0 bases; nucleotides outside the gene matches: 4. There are 16 residues in the CDR3. The DNA of the CDR3 is TGTGCCAGTAGTATGTCGGGGGGAGCGAACACCGGGGAGCTGTTTTTT. This encodes CASSMSGGANTGELFF.

This clone was detected a few times. The rearrangement links TRBV27 to TRBJ2-1; TRBD2 is a possible D gene (6 bases). The CDR3 is 15 amino acids. The germline V gene encodes CDR1 MNHEY and CDR2 SMNVEV (reference sequence). V shed 4 bases and J shed 1 base, with 11 bases lying between them. CDR3 DNA: TGTGCCAGCAGTTCAACCGGGACTTCCTACAATGAGCAGTTCTTC. Protein sequence: CASSSTGTSYNEQFF.

The CDR3 reads CASSFFGIQETQYF. The CDR3 coding sequence is TGTGCCAGCAGCTTTTTTGGGATCCAAGAGACCCAGTACTTC. V gene TRBV7-9 combines with J gene TRBJ2-5; D not certain. The V gene lost 3 bases and the J gene lost 1 base, with 9 bases spanning the gap. The CDR3 is 14 residues long. Germline lookup yields CDR1 SEHNR and CDR2 FQNEAQ (reference sequence).

This chain links TRBV7-2 with TRBJ2-3; TRBD2 matches 10 bases. The germline CDR1 and CDR2 sequences are SGHTA and FQGNSA. The CDR3 is 17 amino acids. V lost 1 base to trimming and J lost 6 bases; unmatched junction nucleotides: 10. The CDR3 here is CASSLVRAGGRRDTQYF. The CDR3 DNA sequence: TGTGCCAGCAGCTTAGTTCGAGCGGGAGGGCGTAGGGATACGCAGTATTTT.

The genes are TRBV6-6 and TRBJ1-1, with unresolved D. The V end lost 5 bases, the J end lost 2 bases, and 12 bases lay between the germline ends. Germline CDR1 and CDR2: MNHNY and SVGAGI (reference sequence). CDR3 length: 14 residues. The CDR3 reads CASSRSYPNTEAFF. CDR3 DNA: TGTGCCAGCAGTCGGTCCTATCCCAACACTGAAGCTTTCTTT.

The chain couples TRBV30 to TRBJ2-1, with D perhaps matching TRBD1 (6 bases). With 2 bases removed from V and 8 bases from J, the gap between germline ends came to 16 bases. The CDR3 covers 14 residues. Germline V CDR1 and CDR2: GTSNPN, SVGIG (reference sequence). The chain's CDR3 is CAWSRGWAGDEQFF. In nucleotides, the CDR3 is TGTGCCTGGAGTAGGGGGTGGGCTGGGGATGAGCAGTTCTTC.

The CDR3 DNA reads as TGTGCCAGCAGTTACTCGTTCGGGGGATCCTACGAGCAGTACTTC. Protein product: CASSYSFGGSYEQYF. V usage is TRBV6-5 and J usage is TRBJ2-7; possibly TRBD2 for D (6 bases). V gave up 0 bases and J gave up 1 base, with 10 bases separating them. Germline loops: CDR1 MNHEY, CDR2 SVGAGI. This CDR3 comprises 15 residues.

The chain has TRBV19 and TRBJ2-7; D is undetermined. Between the trimmed V and J ends, which lost 3 bases and 3 bases, there was a span of 9 bases. This CDR3 has 13 amino acids. In germline, CDR1 is LNHDA, CDR2 SQIVND (reference sequence). In DNA, the CDR3 is TGTGCCAGTAGTATTGTAGGCGGCTACGAGCAGTACTTC. Translation gives CASSIVGGYEQYF.

The V and J genes are TRBV6-5 and TRBJ1-2, with TRBD1 as a possible D gene (5 bases). Germline lookup yields CDR1 MNHEY and CDR2 SVGAGI. With 7 bases removed from V and 6 bases from J, the gap between germline ends came to 18 bases. The CDR3 is 14 residues long. The CDR3 loop is CASTRVAGLDGYTF. The CDR3 DNA reads as TGTGCCAGCACTAGAGTTGCGGGGCTCGATGGCTACACCTTC.

The chain uses TRBV5-5 and TRBJ1-1, with D possibly being TRBD1 (5 bases). Germline CDR1 reads SGHKS; CDR2 reads YYEKEE (reference sequence). V shed 0 bases and J shed 0 bases, with 12 bases lying between them. The CDR3 runs to 16 residues. CDR3 in amino acids: CASSLGPSRVNTEAFF. CDR3 nucleotides: TGTGCCAGCAGCTTGGGCCCGTCCAGGGTGAACACTGAAGCTTTCTTT.

The chain uses TRBV5-1 and TRBJ1-2; D call uncertain. V lost 0 bases and J lost 8, with 17 bases in between. CDR1 is SGHRS and CDR2 is YFSETQ in the germline V gene. The CDR3 spans 15 residues. CDR3 residues: CASSLDGQIRVGYTF. The CDR3 DNA reads TGCGCCAGCAGCTTGGACGGCCAGATTAGAGTAGGCTACACCTTC. The full variable domain, its missing parts supplied by reference TRBV5-1 and TRBJ1-2, is KAGVTQTPRYLIKTRGQQVTLSCSPISGHRSVSWYQQTPGQGLQFLFEYFSETQRNKGNFPGRFSGRQFSNSRSEMNVSTLELGDSALYLCASSLDGQIRVGYTFGSGTRLTVV.

The chain combines TRBV14 with TRBJ1-1; D is ambiguous. Trimming shortened V by 5 bases and J by 2 bases, and 12 bases separated the two germline ends. This CDR3 has 14 residues. Germline CDR1 is SGHDN and CDR2 is FVKESK. In nucleotides, the CDR3 is TGTGCCAGCAGCGCCTTAATTGGCAACACTGAAGCTTTCTTT. Its protein is CASSALIGNTEAFF.

J is TRBJ2-2 and V is TRBV27; 12 nucleotides align to TRBD2. Trimming at V came to 3 bases and at J to 4 bases, leaving 24 bases not matched to a gene. This CDR3 region has 23 residues. The V gene's germline CDR1 is MNHEY and CDR2 SMNVEV (reference sequence). The chain's CDR3 is CASSFSRVPHGASGRAGTGELFF. CDR3 nucleotide sequence: TGTGCCAGCAGTTTCTCCCGGGTCCCCCATGGGGCTAGCGGGAGGGCGGGCACCGGGGAGCTGTTTTTT.

The chain joins TRBV7-3 to TRBJ2-2; TRBD1 matches at 7 bases. Germline V gene sequence: CDR1 SGHTA, CDR2 FQGTGA. The CDR3 sequence is 13 residues long. J gave up 5 bases and V 4 bases, and 1 base lay outside the gene matches. The CDR3 sequence is CASSSTGTGELFF. The DNA for the CDR3 is TGTGCCAGCAGCTCGACAGGGACCGGGGAGCTGTTTTTT.

The V and J genes are TRBV5-4 and TRBJ1-2, with no clear D. Germline loops: CDR1 SGHNT, CDR2 YYREEE (reference sequence). V lost 0 bases, J lost 3 bases, and 6 bases lay in between. This CDR3 region has 13 residues. CDR3: CASSLARDYGYTF. CDR3 DNA sequence: TGTGCCAGCAGCTTGGCCCGGGACTATGGCTACACCTTC.

The chain links TRBV6-5 to TRBJ1-5; a weak D match, TRBD1 (5 bases). The CDR3 is made up of 13 amino acids. With 6 bases removed from V and 3 bases from J, the gap between germline ends came to 9 bases. Germline values: CDR1 MNHEY, CDR2 SVGAGI. CDR3 bases: TGTGCCAGCAGCCGACAGATCAATCAGCCCCAGCATTTT. Translating it yields CASSRQINQPQHF.

DNA of the CDR3: TGTGCCAGCAGCACAGGGGGCAAATGGAACACCATATATTTT. Encoded protein: CASSTGGKWNTIYF. The V call is TRBV5-6, the J call TRBJ1-3, with 9 bases identical to TRBD1. J was trimmed by 7 bases and V by 4 bases; bases with no gene match: 6. Germline CDR1 and CDR2: SGHDT and YYEEEE. This CDR3 has 14 residues.